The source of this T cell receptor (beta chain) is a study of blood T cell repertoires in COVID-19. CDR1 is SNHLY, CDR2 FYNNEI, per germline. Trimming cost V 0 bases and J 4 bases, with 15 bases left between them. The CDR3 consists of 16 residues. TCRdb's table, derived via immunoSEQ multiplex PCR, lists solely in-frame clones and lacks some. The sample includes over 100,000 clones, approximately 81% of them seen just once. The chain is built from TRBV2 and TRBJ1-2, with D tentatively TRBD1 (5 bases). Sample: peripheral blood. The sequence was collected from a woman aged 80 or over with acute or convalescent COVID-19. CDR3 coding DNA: TGTGCCAGCAGTGAAGCGCTTGGGGGGGTCCTCTATGGCTACACCTTC. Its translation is CASSEALGGVLYGYTF.